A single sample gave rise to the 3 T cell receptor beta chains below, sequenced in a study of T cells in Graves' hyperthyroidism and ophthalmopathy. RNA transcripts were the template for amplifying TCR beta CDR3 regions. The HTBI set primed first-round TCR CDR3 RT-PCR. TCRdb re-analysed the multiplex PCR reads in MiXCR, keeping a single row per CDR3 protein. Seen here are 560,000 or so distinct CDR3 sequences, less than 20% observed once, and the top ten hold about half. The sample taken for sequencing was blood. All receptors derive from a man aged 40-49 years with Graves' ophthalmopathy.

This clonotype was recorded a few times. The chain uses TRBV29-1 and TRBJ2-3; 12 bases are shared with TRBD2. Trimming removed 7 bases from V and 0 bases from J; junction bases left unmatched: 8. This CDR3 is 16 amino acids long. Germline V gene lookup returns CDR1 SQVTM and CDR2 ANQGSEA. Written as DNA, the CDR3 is TGCAGCGCGCCCCTGGGACTAGCGGGTAGCACAGATACGCAGTATTTT. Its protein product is CSAPLGLAGSTDTQYF.

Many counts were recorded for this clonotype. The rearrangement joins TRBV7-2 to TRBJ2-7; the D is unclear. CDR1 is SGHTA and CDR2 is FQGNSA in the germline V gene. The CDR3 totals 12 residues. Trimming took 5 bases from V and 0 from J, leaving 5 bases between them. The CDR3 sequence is CASSHNSYEQYF. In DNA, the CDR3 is TGTGCCAGCAGCCATAACTCCTACGAGCAGTACTTC. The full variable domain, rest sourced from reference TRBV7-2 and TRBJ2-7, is GAGVSQSPSNKVTEKGKDVELRCDPISGHTALYWYRQSLGQGLEFLIYFQGNSAPDKSGLPSDRFSAERTGGSVSTLTIQRTQQEDSAVYLCASSHNSYEQYFGPGTRLTVT.

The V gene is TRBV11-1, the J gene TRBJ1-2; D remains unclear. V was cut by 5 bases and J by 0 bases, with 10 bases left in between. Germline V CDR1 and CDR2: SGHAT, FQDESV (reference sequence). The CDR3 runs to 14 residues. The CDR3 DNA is TGTGCCAGCAGCCCGCTCGAAGCTAACTATGGCTACACCTTC. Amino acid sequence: CASSPLEANYGYTF.